The rows below give T cell receptor beta chains drawn from one sample of a study of human T cells and chemical hapten exposure. In TCRdb, the RACE reads were re-called with MiXCR into one record per CDR3 protein. The sample contains about 52,000 distinct CDR3 sequences, roughly a tenth of which appear only once. The sample consisted of whole blood, taken in connection with sensitization to the hapten diphenylcyclopropenone (DPC). Source of these receptors: a woman between 25 and 40 years old with alopecia areata. Some clones in this sample may be carry-over from other donors' samples. Each CDR3 is given with its conserved first and last residue. Each record gives: clone size, V gene, J gene, CDR3 length, CDR3 protein. Clone sizes are given selectively: once, few, many, or a class where the clone is expanded.

NA	TRBV12-3/TRBV12-4	TRBJ1-5	16	CASSPPGTVGNQPQHF
NA	TRBV5-1	TRBJ2-1	12	CASSLQGGEQFF
NA	TRBV5-4	TRBJ1-2	15	CASSWTQGANYGYTF
many	TRBV5-1	TRBJ2-7	16	CASSLEGTARSYEQYF
many	TRBV6-2/TRBV6-3	TRBJ1-5	17	CASSLRPSTYSNQPQHF
few	TRBV7-6	TRBJ1-1	15	CASSLEPRGPTEAFF
few	TRBV20-1	TRBJ1-2	14	CSASGDRGNYGYTF
many	TRBV20-1	TRBJ2-1	16	CSAREIAGSSYNEQFF
NA	TRBV15	TRBJ2-7	15	CATSRDRGRVYEQYF
NA	TRBV18	TRBJ2-5	14	CASSNSTVQETQYF
many	TRBV6-2/TRBV6-3	TRBJ1-1	13	CASSYFRPNEAFF
many	TRBV7-2	TRBJ1-1	13	CASSWTDNTEAFF
many	TRBV20-1	TRBJ2-3	13	CSALARGPDTQYF
medium-sized	TRBV14	TRBJ2-3	15	CASSQGTSPRDTQYF
NA	TRBV6-9	TRBJ2-3	17	CASSWLKGPRSTDTQYF